The sample holds many counts of the clone carrying this T cell receptor (beta chain). The antigen remains undetermined. The CDR3 is 14 residues long. CDR1 and CDR2 from the germline V gene are ENHRY and SYGVKD. V lost 2 bases and J lost 5, with 12 bases in between. Researchers took RNA transcripts and amplified the TCR beta CDR3 regions from them. Initially, a first-round RT-PCR of the TCR CDR3 employed the HTBI primer set. TCRdb redid the calling of the multiplex PCR reads with MiXCR, one entry per CDR3 protein. This repertoire shows more than 300,000 distinct CDR3 sequences, under 20% found once; its top ten account for 35% to 50%. This record comes from a study of T cells in Graves' hyperthyroidism and ophthalmopathy. Findings and caveats of the study: Blood also showed most of the thyroid clonotypes that were expanded above 0.001. Separation of ophthalmopathy from stable hyperthyroidism was achieved by a 13 V-J model.

In making diagnoses, clinical symptoms, serum thyroxine and TRAb, thyroid ultrasound and orbital computed tomography were all used. The authors took PBMCs from 10 ml fresh peripheral blood. Material for sequencing was blood. This receptor was obtained from a man younger than 30 with Graves' ophthalmopathy. The gene calls are TRBV10-3 and TRBJ2-5; possibly TRBD1 for D (6 bases). The CDR3 bases are TGTGCCATCAGTGAGCCTCAGGGGCGGGAGACCCAGTACTTC. The encoded protein is CAISEPQGRETQYF.